This T cell receptor (beta chain) came from a study of T cell changes during pregnancy in multiple sclerosis. CDR1 and CDR2 (germline): DFQATT, SNEGSKA (reference sequence). V was shortened by 8 bases and J by 2 bases, with 10 bases between the two germline ends. The CDR3 has 11 residues. Sequencing used immunoSEQ multiplex PCR; TCRdb keeps in-frame clones, though not all of them. In the table there are 70,000 to 100,000 clones, 92% of which are singletons. The genes are TRBV20-1 and TRBJ2-7; D perhaps matches TRBD2 (5 bases). The sample here was peripheral blood, taken in the first trimester of pregnancy. The receptor comes from a female donor with multiple sclerosis, enrolled in a pregnancy study. CDR3 region: CSCRETYEQYF. CDR3 nucleotides: TGCAGTTGTAGGGAGACCTACGAGCAGTACTTC.